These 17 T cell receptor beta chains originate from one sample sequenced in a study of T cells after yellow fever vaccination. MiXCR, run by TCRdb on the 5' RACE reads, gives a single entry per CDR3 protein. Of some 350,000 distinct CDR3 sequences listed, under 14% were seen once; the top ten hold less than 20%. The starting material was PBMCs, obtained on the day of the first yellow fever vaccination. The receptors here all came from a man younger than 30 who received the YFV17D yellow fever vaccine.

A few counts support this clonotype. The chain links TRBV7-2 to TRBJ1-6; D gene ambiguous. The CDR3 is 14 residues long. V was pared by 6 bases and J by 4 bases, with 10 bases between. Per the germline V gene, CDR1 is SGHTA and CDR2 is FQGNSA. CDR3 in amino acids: CASSQSVYNSPLHF. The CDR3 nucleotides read TGTGCCAGCAGTCAGAGTGTATATAATTCACCCCTCCACTTT.

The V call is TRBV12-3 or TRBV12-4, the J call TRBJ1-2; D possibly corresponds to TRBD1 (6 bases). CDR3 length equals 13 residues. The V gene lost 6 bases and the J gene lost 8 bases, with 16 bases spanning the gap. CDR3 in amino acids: CASRSRGARGYTF. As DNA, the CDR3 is TGTGCCAGCAGGTCTAGGGGGGCGCGGGGCTACACCTTC.

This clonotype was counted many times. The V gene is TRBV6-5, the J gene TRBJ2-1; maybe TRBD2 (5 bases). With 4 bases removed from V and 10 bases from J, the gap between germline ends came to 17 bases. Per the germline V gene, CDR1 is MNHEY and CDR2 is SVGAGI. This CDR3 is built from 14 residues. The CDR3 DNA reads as TGTGCCAGCAGTTTTGGGCCCCGACCGGGAGAGCAGTTCTTC. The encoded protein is CASSFGPRPGEQFF.

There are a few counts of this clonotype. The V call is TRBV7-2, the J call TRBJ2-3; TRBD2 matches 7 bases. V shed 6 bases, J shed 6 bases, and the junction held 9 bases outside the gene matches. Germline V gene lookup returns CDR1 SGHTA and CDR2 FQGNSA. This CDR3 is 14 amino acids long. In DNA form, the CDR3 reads TGTGCCAGCAGGCCGGGGGGAACTGTGGATACGCAGTATTTT. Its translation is CASRPGGTVDTQYF. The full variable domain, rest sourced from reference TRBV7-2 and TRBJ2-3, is GAGVSQSPSNKVTEKGKDVELRCDPISGHTALYWYRQSLGQGLEFLIYFQGNSAPDKSGLPSDRFSAERTGGSVSTLTIQRTQQEDSAVYLCASRPGGTVDTQYFGPGTRLTVL.

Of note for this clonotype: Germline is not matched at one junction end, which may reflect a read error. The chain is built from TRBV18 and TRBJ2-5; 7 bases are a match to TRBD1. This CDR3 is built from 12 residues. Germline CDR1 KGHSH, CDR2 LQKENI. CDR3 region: CASSFDRAEVIF. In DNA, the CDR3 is TGTGCCAGCTCATTCGACAGGGCCGAGGTGATCTTC.

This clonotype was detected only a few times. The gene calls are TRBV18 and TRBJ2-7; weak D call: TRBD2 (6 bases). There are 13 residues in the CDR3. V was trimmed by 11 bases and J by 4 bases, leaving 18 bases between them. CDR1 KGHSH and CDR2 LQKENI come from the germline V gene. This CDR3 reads CAGQGGTGYEQYF. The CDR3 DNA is TGTGCCGGCCAGGGAGGTACGGGATACGAGCAGTACTTC.

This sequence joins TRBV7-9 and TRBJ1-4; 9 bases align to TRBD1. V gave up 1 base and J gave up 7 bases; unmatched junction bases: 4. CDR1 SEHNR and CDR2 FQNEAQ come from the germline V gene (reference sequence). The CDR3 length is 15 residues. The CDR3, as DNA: TGTGCCAGCAGCTTAGAGACAGGGGGGGGTGAAAAACTGTTTTTT. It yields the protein CASSLETGGGEKLFF.

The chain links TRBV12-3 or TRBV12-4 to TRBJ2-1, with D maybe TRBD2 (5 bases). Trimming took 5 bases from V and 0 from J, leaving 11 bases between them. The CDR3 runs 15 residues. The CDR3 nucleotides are TGTGCCAGCAGTATACCGGGAAGCTCCTACAATGAGCAGTTCTTC. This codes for CASSIPGSSYNEQFF.

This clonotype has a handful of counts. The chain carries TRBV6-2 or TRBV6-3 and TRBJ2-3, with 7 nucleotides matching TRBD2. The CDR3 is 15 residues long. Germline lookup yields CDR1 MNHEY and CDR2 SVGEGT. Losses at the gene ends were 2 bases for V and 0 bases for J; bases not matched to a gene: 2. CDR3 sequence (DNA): TGTGCCAGCAGTTACCCGGGACTAAGCACAGATACGCAGTATTTT. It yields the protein CASSYPGLSTDTQYF.

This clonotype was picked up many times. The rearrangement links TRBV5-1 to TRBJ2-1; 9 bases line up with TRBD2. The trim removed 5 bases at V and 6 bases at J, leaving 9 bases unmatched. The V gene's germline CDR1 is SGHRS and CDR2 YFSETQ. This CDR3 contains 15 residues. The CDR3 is CASSRAGGTTNEQFF. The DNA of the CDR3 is TGCGCCAGCAGTCGCGCGGGGGGGACCACCAATGAGCAGTTCTTC.

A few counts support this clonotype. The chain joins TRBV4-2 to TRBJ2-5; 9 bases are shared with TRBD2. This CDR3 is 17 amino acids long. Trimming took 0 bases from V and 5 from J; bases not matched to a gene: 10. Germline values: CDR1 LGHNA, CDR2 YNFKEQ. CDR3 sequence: CASSQDLMGLAGETQYF. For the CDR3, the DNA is TGTGCCAGCAGCCAAGATCTAATGGGGCTAGCGGGGGAGACCCAGTACTTC.

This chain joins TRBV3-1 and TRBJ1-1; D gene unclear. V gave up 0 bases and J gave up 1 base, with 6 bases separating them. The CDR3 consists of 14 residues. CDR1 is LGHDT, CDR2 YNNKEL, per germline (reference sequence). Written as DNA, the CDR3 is TGTGCCAGCAGCCAAGATTACCCGAACACTGAAGCTTTCTTT. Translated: CASSQDYPNTEAFF. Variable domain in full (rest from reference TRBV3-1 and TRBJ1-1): DTAVSQTPKYLVTQMGNDKSIKCEQNLGHDTMYWYKQDSKKFLKIMFSYNNKELIINETVPNRFSPKSPDKAHLNLHINSLELGDSAVYFCASSQDYPNTEAFFGQGTRLTVV.

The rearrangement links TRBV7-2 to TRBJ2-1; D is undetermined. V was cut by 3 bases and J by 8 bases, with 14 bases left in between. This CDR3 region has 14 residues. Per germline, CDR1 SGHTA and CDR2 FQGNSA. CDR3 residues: CASSFTPGFDEQFF. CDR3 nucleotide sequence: TGTGCCAGCAGCTTTACTCCAGGTTTCGATGAGCAGTTCTTC.

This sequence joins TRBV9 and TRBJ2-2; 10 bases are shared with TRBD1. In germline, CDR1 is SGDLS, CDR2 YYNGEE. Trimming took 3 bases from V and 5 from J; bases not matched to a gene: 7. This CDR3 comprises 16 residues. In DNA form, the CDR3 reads TGTGCCAGCAGCGCTACAGGGGACAGGGGTACCGGGGAGCTGTTTTTT. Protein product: CASSATGDRGTGELFF.

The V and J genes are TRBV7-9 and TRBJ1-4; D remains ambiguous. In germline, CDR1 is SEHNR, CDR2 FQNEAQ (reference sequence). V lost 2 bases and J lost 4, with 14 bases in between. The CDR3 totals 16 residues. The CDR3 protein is CASSLFTATHNEKLFF. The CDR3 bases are TGTGCCAGCAGCTTATTCACGGCGACGCATAATGAAAAACTGTTTTTT.

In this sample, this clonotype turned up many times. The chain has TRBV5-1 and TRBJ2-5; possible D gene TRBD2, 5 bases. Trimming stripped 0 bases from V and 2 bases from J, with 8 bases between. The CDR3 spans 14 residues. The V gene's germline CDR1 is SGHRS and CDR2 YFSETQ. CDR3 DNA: TGCGCCAGCAGCTTGGCCCCGGGGCAAGAGACCCAGTACTTC. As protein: CASSLAPGQETQYF. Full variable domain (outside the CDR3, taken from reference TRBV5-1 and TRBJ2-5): KAGVTQTPRYLIKTRGQQVTLSCSPISGHRSVSWYQQTPGQGLQFLFEYFSETQRNKGNFPGRFSGRQFSNSRSEMNVSTLELGDSALYLCASSLAPGQETQYFGPGTRLLVL.

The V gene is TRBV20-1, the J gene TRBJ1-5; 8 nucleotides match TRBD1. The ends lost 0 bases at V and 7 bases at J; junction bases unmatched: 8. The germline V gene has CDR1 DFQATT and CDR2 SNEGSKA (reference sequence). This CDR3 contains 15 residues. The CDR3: CSARDLGQGIQPQHF. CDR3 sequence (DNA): TGCAGTGCTAGAGATCTTGGACAGGGAATCCAGCCCCAGCATTTT.